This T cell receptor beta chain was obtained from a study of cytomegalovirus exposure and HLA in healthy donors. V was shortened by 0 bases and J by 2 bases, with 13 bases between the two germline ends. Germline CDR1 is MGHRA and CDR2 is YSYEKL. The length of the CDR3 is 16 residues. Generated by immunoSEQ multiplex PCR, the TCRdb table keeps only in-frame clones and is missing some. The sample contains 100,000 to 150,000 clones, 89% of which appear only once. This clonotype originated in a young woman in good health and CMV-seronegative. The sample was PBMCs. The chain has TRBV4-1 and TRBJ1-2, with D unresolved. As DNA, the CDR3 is TGCGCCAGCAGCCAAGAAGTTAGCAGCCGGAACTATGGCTACACCTTC. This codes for CASSQEVSSRNYGYTF.